This T cell receptor (beta chain) was retrieved from a study of CD8 T cells in ankylosing spondylitis. Study results and caveats: Clones tied to disease were said to be significantly enriched in matched ankylosing spondylitis synovial fluid. A motif of several highly homologous TCR beta variants was seen as apparently characteristic of ankylosing spondylitis blood. Disease-linked clones, CD8+, were relatively rare in peripheral blood.

Generation of TCR beta libraries employed quantitative 5'-RACE incorporating molecular barcodes. Each CDR3 protein gets one entry after TCRdb re-called the 5' RACE reads with MiXCR. The data contain about 450,000 distinct CDR3 sequences, more than 25% of them singletons. This clonotype was recorded many times. Its antigen is unknown. The sequencing input was blood, either unsorted or a sorted T cell fraction (not recorded which). This sequence was found in a male donor with ankylosing spondylitis.

As DNA, the CDR3 is TGTGCCAGCAGCCAAGATTGGAGCAAAGAGCAGTACGTC. Protein: CASSQDWSKEQYV. The chain joins TRBV4-2 to TRBJ2-7, with D unresolved. CDR1 and CDR2 from the germline V gene are LGHNA and YNFKEQ. V was cut by 0 bases and J by 7 bases, with 10 bases left in between. The CDR3 extends over 13 amino acids.